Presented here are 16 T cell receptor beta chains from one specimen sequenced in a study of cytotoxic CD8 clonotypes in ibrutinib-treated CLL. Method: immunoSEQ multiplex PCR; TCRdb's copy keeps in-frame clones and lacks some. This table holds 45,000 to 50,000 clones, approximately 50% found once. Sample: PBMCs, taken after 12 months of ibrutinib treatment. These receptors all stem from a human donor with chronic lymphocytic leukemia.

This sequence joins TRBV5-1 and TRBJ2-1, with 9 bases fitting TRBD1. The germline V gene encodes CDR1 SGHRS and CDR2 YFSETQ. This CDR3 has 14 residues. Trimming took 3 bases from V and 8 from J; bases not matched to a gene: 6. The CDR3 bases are TGCGCCAGCAGCTCCGGGACAGGGAATTATGAGCAGTTCTTC. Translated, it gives CASSSGTGNYEQFF.

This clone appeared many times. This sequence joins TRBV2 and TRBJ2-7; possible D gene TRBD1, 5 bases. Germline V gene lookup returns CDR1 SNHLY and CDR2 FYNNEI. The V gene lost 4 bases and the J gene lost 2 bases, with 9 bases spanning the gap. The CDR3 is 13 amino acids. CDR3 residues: CASSGRETYEQYF. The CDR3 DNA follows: TGTGCCAGCAGTGGCAGGGAAACCTACGAGCAGTACTTC.

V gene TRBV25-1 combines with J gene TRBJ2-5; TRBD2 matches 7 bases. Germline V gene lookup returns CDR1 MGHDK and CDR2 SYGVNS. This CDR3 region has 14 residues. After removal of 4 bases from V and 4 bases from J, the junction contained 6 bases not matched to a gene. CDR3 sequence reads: CASSVMTSLETQYF. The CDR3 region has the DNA TGTGCCAGCAGTGTTATGACTAGCTTAGAGACCCAGTACTTC.

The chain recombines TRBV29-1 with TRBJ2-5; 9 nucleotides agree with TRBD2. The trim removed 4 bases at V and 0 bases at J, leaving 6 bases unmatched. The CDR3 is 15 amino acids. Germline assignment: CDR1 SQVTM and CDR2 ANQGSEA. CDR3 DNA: TGCAGCGTTGGGGCGGGAGGGGGGTACCAAGAGACCCAGTACTTC. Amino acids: CSVGAGGGYQETQYF.

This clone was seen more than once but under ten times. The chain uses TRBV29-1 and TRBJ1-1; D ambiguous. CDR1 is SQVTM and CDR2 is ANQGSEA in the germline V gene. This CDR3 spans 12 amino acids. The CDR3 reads CSWTAMNTEAFF. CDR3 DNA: TGCAGTTGGACTGCGATGAACACTGAAGCTTTCTTT. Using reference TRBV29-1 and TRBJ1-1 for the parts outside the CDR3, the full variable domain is SAVISQKPSRDICQRGTSLTIQCQVDSQVTMMFWYRQQPGQSLTLIATANQGSEATYESGFVIDKFPISRPNLTFSTLTVSNMSPEDSSIYLCSWTAMNTEAFFGQGTRLTVV.

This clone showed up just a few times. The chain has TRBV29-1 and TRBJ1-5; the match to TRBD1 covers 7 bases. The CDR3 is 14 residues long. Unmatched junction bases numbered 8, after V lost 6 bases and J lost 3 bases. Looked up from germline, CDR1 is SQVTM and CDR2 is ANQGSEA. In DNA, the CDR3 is TGCAGCGTACTTCTGAGGGGGCCCAATCAGCCCCAGCATTTT. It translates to CSVLLRGPNQPQHF.

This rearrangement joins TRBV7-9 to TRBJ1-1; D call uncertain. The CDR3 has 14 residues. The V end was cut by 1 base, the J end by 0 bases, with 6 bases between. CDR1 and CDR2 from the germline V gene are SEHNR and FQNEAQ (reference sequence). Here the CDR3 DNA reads TGTGCCAGCAGCTTAGTACAGATGAACACTGAAGCTTTCTTT. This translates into CASSLVQMNTEAFF.

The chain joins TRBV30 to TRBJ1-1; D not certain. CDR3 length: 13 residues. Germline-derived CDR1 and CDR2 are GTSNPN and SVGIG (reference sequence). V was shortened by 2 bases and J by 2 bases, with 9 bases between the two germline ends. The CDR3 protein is CAWSSGINTEAFF. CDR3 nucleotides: TGTGCCTGGAGTTCTGGGATTAACACTGAAGCTTTCTTT. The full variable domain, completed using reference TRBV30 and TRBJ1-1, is SQTIHQWPATLVQPVGSPLSLECTVEGTSNPNLYWYRQAAGRGLQLLFYSVGIGQISSEVPQNLSASRPQDRQFILSSKKLLLSDSGFYLCAWSSGINTEAFFGQGTRLTVV.

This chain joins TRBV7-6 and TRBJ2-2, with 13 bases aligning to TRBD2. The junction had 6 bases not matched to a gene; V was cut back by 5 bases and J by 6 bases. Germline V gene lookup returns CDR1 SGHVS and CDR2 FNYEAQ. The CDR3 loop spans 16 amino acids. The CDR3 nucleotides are TGTGCCAGCAGCCCCAGGACTAGCGGGAGTGCCGGGGAGCTGTTTTTT. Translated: CASSPRTSGSAGELFF.

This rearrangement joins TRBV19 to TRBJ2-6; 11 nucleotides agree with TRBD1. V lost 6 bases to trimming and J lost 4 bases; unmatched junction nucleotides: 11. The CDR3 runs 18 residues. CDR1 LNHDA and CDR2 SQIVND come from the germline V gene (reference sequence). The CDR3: CASRALGQGAAGANVLTF. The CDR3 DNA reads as TGTGCCAGTAGGGCCCTCGGACAGGGGGCAGCAGGGGCCAACGTCCTGACTTTC.

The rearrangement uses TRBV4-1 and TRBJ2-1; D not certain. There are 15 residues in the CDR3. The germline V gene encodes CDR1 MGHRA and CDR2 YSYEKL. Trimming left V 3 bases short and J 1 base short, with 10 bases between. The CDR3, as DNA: TGCGCCAGCAGCCAGAAACCGTTATCCTACAATGAGCAGTTCTTC. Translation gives CASSQKPLSYNEQFF.

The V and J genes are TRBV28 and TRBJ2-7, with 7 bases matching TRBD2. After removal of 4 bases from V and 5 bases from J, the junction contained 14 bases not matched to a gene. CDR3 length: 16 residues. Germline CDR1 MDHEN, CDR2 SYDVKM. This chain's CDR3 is CASSSPEAAGRNEQYF. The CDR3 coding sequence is TGTGCCAGCAGTTCCCCCGAGGCAGCGGGAAGAAACGAGCAGTACTTC.

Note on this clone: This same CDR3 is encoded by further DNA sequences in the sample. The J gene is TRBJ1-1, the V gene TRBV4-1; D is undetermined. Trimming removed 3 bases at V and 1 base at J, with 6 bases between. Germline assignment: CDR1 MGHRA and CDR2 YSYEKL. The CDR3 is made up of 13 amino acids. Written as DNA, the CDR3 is TGCGCCAGCAGCCAGTCCCCGAACACTGAAGCTTTCTTT. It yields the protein CASSQSPNTEAFF.

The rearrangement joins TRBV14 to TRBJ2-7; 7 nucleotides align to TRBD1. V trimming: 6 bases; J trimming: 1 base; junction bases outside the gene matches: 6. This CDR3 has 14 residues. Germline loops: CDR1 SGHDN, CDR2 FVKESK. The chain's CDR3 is CASRPGQSSYEQYF. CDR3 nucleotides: TGTGCCAGCAGACCGGGACAGAGTTCCTACGAGCAGTACTTC.

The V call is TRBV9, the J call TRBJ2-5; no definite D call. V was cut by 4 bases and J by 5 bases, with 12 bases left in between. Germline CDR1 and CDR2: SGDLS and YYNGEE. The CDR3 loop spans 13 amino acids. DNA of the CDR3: TGTGCCAGCAGCCCCTCCCTGGTGGAGACCCAGTACTTC. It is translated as CASSPSLVETQYF.

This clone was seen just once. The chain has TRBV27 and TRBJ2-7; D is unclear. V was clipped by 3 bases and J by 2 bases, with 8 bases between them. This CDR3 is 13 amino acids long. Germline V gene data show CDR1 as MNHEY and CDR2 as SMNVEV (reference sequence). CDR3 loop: CASSLRYTYEQYF. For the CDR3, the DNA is TGTGCCAGCAGTTTGCGGTATACCTACGAGCAGTACTTC.